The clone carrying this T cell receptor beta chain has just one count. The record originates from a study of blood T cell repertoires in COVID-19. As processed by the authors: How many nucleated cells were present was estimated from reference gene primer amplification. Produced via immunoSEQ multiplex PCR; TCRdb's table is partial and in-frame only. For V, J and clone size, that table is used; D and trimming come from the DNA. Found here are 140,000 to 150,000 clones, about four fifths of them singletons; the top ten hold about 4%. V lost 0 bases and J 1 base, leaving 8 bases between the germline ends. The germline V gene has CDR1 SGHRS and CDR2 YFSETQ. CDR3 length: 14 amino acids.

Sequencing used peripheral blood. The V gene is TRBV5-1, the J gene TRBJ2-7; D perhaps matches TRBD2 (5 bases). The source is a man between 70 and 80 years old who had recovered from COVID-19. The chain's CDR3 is CASSLEAVSYEQYF. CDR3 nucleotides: TGCGCCAGCAGCTTGGAAGCGGTTTCCTACGAGCAGTACTTC.